The subject of this entry is one TCR beta chain. Its antigen is as yet unknown. Looked up from germline, CDR1 is SGHRS and CDR2 is YFSETQ. V was cut by 0 bases and J by 6 bases, with 12 bases left in between. The CDR3 consists of 14 residues. The data derive from a study of pediatric ulcerative colitis. Colonoscopy and blood draw happened at the same time. Broader study findings: A couple of rectal clonotypes were found only in ulcerative colitis patients, all of them. Rectal repertoires separated controls, mild-moderate and acute severe colitis.

Sequencing was at survey level. Repertoires were generated with immunoSEQ multiplex PCR, while TCRdb's copy carries only in-frame clones and drops some. The data contain about 36,000 clones, approximately 87% of them singletons. Material for sequencing was blood. This chain connects TRBV5-1 to TRBJ1-1, with D unresolved. The receptor's source is a girl aged 5 to 17 with moderate ulcerative colitis. The CDR3 loop is CASSLVAEYSEAFF. The CDR3 DNA reads as TGCGCCAGCAGCTTGGTAGCGGAGTACTCTGAAGCTTTCTTT.